These 18 T cell receptor beta chains were sequenced from one sample in a study of CD8 T cells in Susac syndrome. An input of about 0.5 to 1 ug of RNA was subjected to reverse transcription using random hexamers. TCRdb re-derived calls from the immunoSEQ multiplex PCR reads in MiXCR, one entry per CDR3 protein. The sample consists of roughly 330,000 distinct CDR3 sequences, 92% of them appearing once. Input material: CD4+ T cells from PBMCs. All receptors derive from a human donor with multiple sclerosis.

The chain recombines TRBV4-1 with TRBJ2-2; D remains ambiguous. This CDR3 has 10 residues. Per germline, CDR1 MGHRA and CDR2 YSYEKL. Between the trimmed V and J ends, which lost 3 bases and 7 bases, there was a span of 0 bases. CDR3: CASSHGELFF. In DNA form, the CDR3 reads TGCGCCAGCAGCCACGGGGAGCTGTTTTTT.

The J gene is TRBJ2-1, the V gene TRBV10-3, with 9 bases matching TRBD2. The CDR3 loop spans 14 amino acids. From germline, CDR1 is ENHRY and CDR2 SYGVKD. Trimming removed 10 bases from V and 5 bases from J; junction bases left unmatched: 9. The CDR3 DNA reads TGTGCCACCAGCGGGGGGCAGAGAAACAATGAGCAGTTCTTC. As protein: CATSGGQRNNEQFF.

This clonotype was found once. V is TRBV4-3 and J is TRBJ2-1; 7 bases are a match to TRBD2. The CDR3 has 14 amino acids. V was pared by 5 bases and J by 12 bases, with 13 bases of the junction left unmatched. Germline loops: CDR1 LGHNA, CDR2 YSLEER. The CDR3 DNA is TGCGCCAGCAGCACACGGCTCCGGACTAGGCGGCAGTTCTTC. This translates into CASSTRLRTRRQFF.

This chain's CDR3 is CAWIRDRHAFF. The CDR3 nucleotides read TGTGCCTGGATCCGGGACAGGCATGCTTTCTTT. This chain uses TRBV30 with TRBJ1-1, with 8 bases lining up with TRBD1. Germline CDR1 reads GTSNPN; CDR2 reads SVGIG (reference sequence). Trimming took 4 bases from V and 11 from J; bases not matched to a gene: 6. The CDR3 sequence is 11 residues long.

The CDR3 nucleotides read TGTGCCAGTAGTCCCCCTAGCGGGAGGAGCAATGAGCAGTTCTTC. Translation gives CASSPPSGRSNEQFF. The chain combines TRBV19 with TRBJ2-1, with 11 bases matching TRBD2. V trimming: 5 bases; J trimming: 6 bases; junction bases outside the gene matches: 6. The CDR3 loop spans 15 amino acids. Germline CDR1 and CDR2: LNHDA and SQIVND (reference sequence).

The chain uses TRBV11-2 and TRBJ1-4, with D maybe TRBD1 (5 bases). The CDR3 loop spans 13 amino acids. CDR1 is SGHAT, CDR2 FQNNGV, per germline. V was pared by 5 bases and J by 3 bases, with 7 bases between. CDR3 in amino acids: CASSGGPNEKLFF. Written as DNA, the CDR3 is TGTGCCAGCAGCGGGGGACCTAATGAAAAACTGTTTTTT.

The rearrangement uses TRBV12-3 or TRBV12-4 and TRBJ1-6; 10 nucleotides agree with TRBD1. This CDR3 contains 15 residues. The V and J ends lost 1 base and 9 bases, in that order; junction bases with no gene match: 3. The DNA of the CDR3 is TGTGCCAGCAGTTTAGACGGACAGGGGGGTTCACCCCTCCACTTT. As protein: CASSLDGQGGSPLHF.

This rearrangement joins TRBV20-1 to TRBJ2-1; 9 bases fit TRBD2. The CDR3 has 13 amino acids. Trimming at V came to 5 bases and at J to 6 bases, leaving 5 bases not matched to a gene. Germline lookup yields CDR1 DFQATT and CDR2 SNEGSKA (reference sequence). The CDR3 reads CSALMGLANEQFF. DNA of the CDR3: TGCAGTGCTCTTATGGGACTAGCCAATGAGCAGTTCTTC.

The genes are TRBV7-9 and TRBJ1-1; TRBD1 matches 7 bases. The trim removed 3 bases at V and 1 base at J, leaving 5 bases unmatched. The CDR3 loop spans 15 amino acids. The germline gives CDR1 SEHNR, CDR2 FQNEAQ (reference sequence). CDR3 DNA: TGTGCCAGCAGCTTTGACAGGGTTAAGAACACTGAAGCTTTCTTT. It yields the protein CASSFDRVKNTEAFF.

The V and J genes are TRBV19 and TRBJ2-1, with a weak D call TRBD1 (5 bases). V lost 1 base and J 10 bases, leaving 11 bases between the germline ends. Germline lookup yields CDR1 LNHDA and CDR2 SQIVND (reference sequence). CDR3 length: 13 residues. The CDR3 sequence is CASSIAGQNEQFF. In DNA, the CDR3 is TGTGCCAGTAGTATAGCAGGGCAGAACGAGCAGTTCTTC.

The V and J genes are TRBV25-1 and TRBJ1-1, with a tentative D call TRBD1 (5 bases). Trimming cost V 1 base and J 8 bases, with 23 bases left between them. The germline V gene has CDR1 MGHDK and CDR2 SYGVNS. The CDR3 consists of 17 residues. As DNA, the CDR3 is TGTGCCAGCAGTGAATCCGGAAGGGGTAGAATGGTAGGGGAAGCTTTCTTT. Residues: CASSESGRGRMVGEAFF.

J is TRBJ2-7 and V is TRBV11-2; D gene uncertain. The CDR3 loop spans 13 amino acids. In germline, CDR1 is SGHAT, CDR2 FQNNGV. Trimming took off 2 bases at V and 5 bases at J, with 10 bases between the two ends. The CDR3 coding sequence is TGTGCCAGCAGCTTACCGTTGGGCCACGAGCAGTACTTC. Amino acid sequence: CASSLPLGHEQYF.

This clonotype was counted a few times. The gene calls are TRBV6-6 and TRBJ1-5; weak D call: TRBD1 (5 bases). CDR3 size: 15 residues. V gave up 2 bases and J gave up 4 bases, with 12 bases separating them. The germline CDR1 and CDR2 sequences are MNHNY and SVGAGI (reference sequence). The CDR3 DNA sequence: TGTGCCAGCAGTTACGGGCAGGGAGTTAATCAGCCCCAGCATTTT. Translation: CASSYGQGVNQPQHF.

The chain couples TRBV12-5 to TRBJ1-1, with a possible D match to TRBD1 (5 bases). The germline V gene encodes CDR1 LGHNT and CDR2 FRNRAP. V was pared by 6 bases and J by 6 bases, with 8 bases between. The CDR3 runs 11 residues. The CDR3 region has the DNA TGTGCTAGTGGGTGGGGGGCTGAAGCTTTCTTT. This sequence encodes CASGWGAEAFF.

This chain joins TRBV7-9 and TRBJ1-4; the D is unclear. CDR1 SEHNR and CDR2 FQNEAQ come from the germline V gene (reference sequence). The ends were cut back, 1 base at V and 8 bases at J, with 8 bases in the middle. The CDR3 sequence is 13 residues long. The CDR3 reads CASSLDTEEKLFF. In DNA, the CDR3 is TGTGCCAGCAGCTTAGACACCGAGGAAAAACTGTTTTTT.

The genes are TRBV27 and TRBJ1-2, with TRBD1 identical over 9 bases. The CDR3 runs 15 residues. Germline CDR1 and CDR2: MNHEY and SMNVEV (reference sequence). Germline trimming cut 5 bases from V and 5 bases from J; bases unmatched to any gene: 9. CDR3 DNA sequence: TGTGCCAGCAGTCATACCGGGACAGGGTTATATGGCTACACCTTC. Its translation: CASSHTGTGLYGYTF.

The chain recombines TRBV29-1 with TRBJ2-5; 9 bases fit TRBD2. V lost 2 bases and J lost 4; bases outside the gene matches: 8. CDR3 length equals 15 residues. Germline V CDR1 and CDR2: SQVTM, ANQGSEA. In nucleotides, the CDR3 is TGCAGCGTTGAAATTTTGGGACTAGCTCGAGAGACCCAGTACTTC. Amino acid sequence: CSVEILGLARETQYF.

The chain couples TRBV29-1 to TRBJ2-5; D is perhaps TRBD1 or TRBD2 (5 bases each). CDR3 length: 14 residues. The germline V and J ends were trimmed by 6 bases and 2 bases, with 16 bases remaining between them. Per germline, CDR1 SQVTM and CDR2 ANQGSEA. CDR3 sequence (DNA): TGCAGCGTGACCCCGTGGGGGAATCAAGAGACCCAGTACTTC. Translating it yields CSVTPWGNQETQYF.